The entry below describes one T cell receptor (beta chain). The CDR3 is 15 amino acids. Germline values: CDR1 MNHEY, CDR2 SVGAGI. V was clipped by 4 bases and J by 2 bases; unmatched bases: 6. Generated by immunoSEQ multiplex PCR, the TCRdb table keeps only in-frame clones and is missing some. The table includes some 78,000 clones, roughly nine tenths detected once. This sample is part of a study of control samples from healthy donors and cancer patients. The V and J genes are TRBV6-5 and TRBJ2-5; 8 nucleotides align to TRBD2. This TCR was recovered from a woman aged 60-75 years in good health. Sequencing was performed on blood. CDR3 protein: CASSSGGAPQETQYF. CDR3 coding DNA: TGTGCCAGCAGTTCGGGGGGGGCCCCGCAAGAGACCCAGTACTTC.